The entry that follows covers one TCR beta chain sequence. Its matching antigen is unknown. The study drew its donors from healthy HIV-negative adults without recent acute infections or vaccinations. These data belong to a study of shared clonotypes between healthy human individuals. Study-level information: The donor group consisted of two women and a few men, aged 18 to 49. Donors had three CD4 naive, three CD4 memory, two CD8 naive and one CD8 memory plate apiece.

TCRdb's table, derived via immunoSEQ multiplex PCR, lists solely in-frame clones and lacks some. This table has fewer than 1.6 million clones, approximately 98.5% appearing once. This CDR3 is built from 16 residues. V dropped 3 bases and J dropped 3 bases, with 17 bases sitting between them. Germline V gives CDR1 SGHRS, CDR2 YFSETQ. Study conclusions and caveats: A generally larger estimated richness was seen in naive subsets than in memory subsets.

The chain links TRBV5-1 to TRBJ2-3, with D tentatively TRBD2 (5 bases). The specimen sequenced was naive CD4+ T cells sorted from blood. Subset specified: CD45RA+ positively selected. This clonotype was obtained from a man aged 25-45 years in good health. The CDR3 here is CASSWYRDRFTDTQYF. In nucleotides, the CDR3 is TGCGCCAGCAGCTGGTACCGGGATCGATTTACAGATACGCAGTATTTT.